The subject of this entry is one TCR beta chain. The V end lost 0 bases, the J end lost 5 bases, and 12 bases lay between the germline ends. Germline V gene data show CDR1 as SGHRS and CDR2 as YFSETQ. The CDR3 length is 15 residues. This table comes from immunoSEQ multiplex PCR, and its TCRdb copy is limited to in-frame clones, with some not included. Of 250,000 to 350,000 clones listed, 90% are singletons. During active infection, Seattle patients enrolled and were then monitored through disease. The data derive from a study of blood T cell repertoires in COVID-19. Across the whole study: The United States, Italy and Spain supplied acute and convalescent COVID-19 samples. T cells, B-cell-depleted T cells, or PBMCs provided the cDNA or gDNA that served as material.

Sequenced material: peripheral blood. The V and J genes are TRBV5-1 and TRBJ2-4, with D maybe TRBD1 (5 bases). The origin of this receptor is a woman aged 30 to 39 with COVID-19, enrolled during active disease. The chain's CDR3 is CASSLGVGEQNIQYF. The CDR3 region has the DNA TGCGCCAGCAGCTTGGGGGTAGGGGAACAAAACATTCAGTACTTC.